A single sample gave rise to the 25 T cell receptor beta chains below, sequenced in a study of technical replicates of blood from several donors. TCRdb's copy holds only in-frame clones and misses some; the assay was immunoSEQ multiplex PCR. The repertoire holds about 100,000 clones, with approximately 94% as singletons. Source material: T cells isolated from PBMCs. The receptors derive from a human donor in good health.

This sequence joins TRBV6-1 and TRBJ2-1; 8 nucleotides match TRBD2. The CDR3 loop spans 15 amino acids. J gave up 5 bases and V 2 bases, and 5 bases lay outside the gene matches. Germline V gives CDR1 MNHNS, CDR2 SASEGT. For the CDR3, the DNA is TGTGCCAGCAGTGAATCCGGGAGGGGAAACAATGAGCAGTTCTTC. It codes for CASSESGRGNNEQFF.

As DNA, the CDR3 is TGTGCCAGCAGCTTAGTGGGGGAAGGGGGCACTGAAGCTTTCTTT. It encodes CASSLVGEGGTEAFF. The chain has TRBV7-9 and TRBJ1-1, with D perhaps matching TRBD1 (6 bases). The germline gives CDR1 SEHNR, CDR2 FQNEAQ (reference sequence). This CDR3 is 15 amino acids long. V lost 1 base and J lost 4, with 13 bases in between.

V usage is TRBV7-8 and J usage is TRBJ1-2, with D tentatively TRBD1 (6 bases). Germline CDR1 is SGHVS and CDR2 is FQNEAQ. This CDR3 is built from 14 residues. V was clipped by 5 bases and J by 2 bases, with 12 bases between them. The CDR3 reads CASSTTGSNYGYTF. The CDR3 nucleotides are TGTGCCAGCAGCACCACAGGGTCCAACTATGGCTACACCTTC.

The chain links TRBV2 to TRBJ2-7, with TRBD2 as a possible D gene (6 bases). Germline V gene sequence: CDR1 SNHLY, CDR2 FYNNEI. The V gene lost 6 bases and the J gene lost 3 bases, with 24 bases spanning the gap. The CDR3 extends over 17 amino acids. The CDR3 coding sequence is TGTGCCAGCAGCCAAAAGGGACTGATCGATGTGAACTACGAGCAGTACTTC. This codes for CASSQKGLIDVNYEQYF. The entire variable domain, with the rest obtained from reference TRBV2 and TRBJ2-7, is as follows: EPEVTQTPSHQVTQMGQEVILRCVPISNHLYFYWYRQILGQKVEFLVSFYNNEISEKSEIFDDQFSVERPDGSNFTLKIRSTKLEDSAMYFCASSQKGLIDVNYEQYFGPGTRLTVT.

This sequence joins TRBV28 and TRBJ2-7, with D possibly TRBD1 on 6 matching bases. From germline, CDR1 is MDHEN and CDR2 SYDVKM. CDR3 length equals 15 residues. The V end was cut by 6 bases, the J end by 0 bases, with 15 bases between. The chain's CDR3 is CASRPWGRSSYEQYF. CDR3 nucleotides: TGTGCCAGCAGGCCTTGGGGGCGGAGCTCCTACGAGCAGTACTTC.

V is TRBV5-4 and J is TRBJ2-3, with a possible D match to TRBD2 (7 bases). V lost 4 bases to trimming and J lost 2 bases, with 26 bases between them. The CDR3 runs 19 residues. Germline V CDR1 and CDR2: SGHNT, YYREEE (reference sequence). The CDR3 sequence is CASSKTGDYRVTDTDTQYF. In nucleotides, the CDR3 is TGTGCCAGCAGCAAGACGGGGGACTACAGGGTTACGGACACAGATACGCAGTATTTT. Full variable domain (outside the CDR3, taken from reference TRBV5-4 and TRBJ2-3): ETGVTQSPTHLIKTRGQQVTLRCSSQSGHNTVSWYQQALGQGPQFIFQYYREEENGRGNFPPRFSGLQFPNYSSELNVNALELDDSALYLCASSKTGDYRVTDTDTQYFGPGTRLTVL.

The CDR3 loop reads CASSLEPGSSGGNSYEQYF. As DNA, the CDR3 is TGCGCCAGCAGCTTGGAGCCAGGAAGCTCGGGGGGGAACTCCTACGAGCAGTACTTC. The V gene is TRBV5-1, the J gene TRBJ2-7, with 8 bases aligning to TRBD2. V was clipped by 0 bases and J by 0 bases; unmatched bases: 14. Germline CDR1 and CDR2: SGHRS and YFSETQ. This CDR3 has 19 residues. Combining the CDR3 with reference TRBV5-1 and TRBJ2-7 gives the whole variable domain KAGVTQTPRYLIKTRGQQVTLSCSPISGHRSVSWYQQTPGQGLQFLFEYFSETQRNKGNFPGRFSGRQFSNSRSEMNVSTLELGDSALYLCASSLEPGSSGGNSYEQYFGPGTRLTVT.

The chain couples TRBV5-1 to TRBJ2-1; D gene ambiguous. Germline-derived CDR1 and CDR2 are SGHRS and YFSETQ. The CDR3 extends over 15 amino acids. V was clipped by 0 bases and J by 0 bases, with 7 bases between them. The CDR3 nucleotides read TGCGCCAGCAGCTTGGGAGCTAGCTCCTACAATGAGCAGTTCTTC. It encodes CASSLGASSYNEQFF.

This chain connects TRBV5-8 to TRBJ2-5; weak D call: TRBD1 (6 bases). CDR1 and CDR2 (germline): SGHTS, YDEGEE. The V end lost 4 bases, the J end lost 1 base, and 14 bases lay between the germline ends. This CDR3 is built from 15 residues. CDR3 sequence (DNA): TGTGCCAGCAGCCGAGAGGGGGTGGGCCAAGAGACCCAGTACTTC. As protein: CASSREGVGQETQYF.

The rearrangement links TRBV28 to TRBJ2-1; possible D gene TRBD1, 5 bases. The V and J ends lost 8 bases and 9 bases respectively, with 11 bases between them. The length of the CDR3 is 11 residues. Germline values: CDR1 MDHEN, CDR2 SYDVKM. CDR3 loop: CASEAQGEQFF. In DNA form, the CDR3 reads TGTGCCAGCGAAGCGCAGGGTGAGCAGTTCTTC.

The V and J genes are TRBV5-1 and TRBJ2-5, with D possibly TRBD1 on 5 matching bases. From germline, CDR1 is SGHRS and CDR2 YFSETQ. V was cut by 0 bases and J by 1 base, with 13 bases left in between. The CDR3 has 16 amino acids. The CDR3 loop reads CASSLGGHRTQETQYF. The CDR3 DNA is TGCGCCAGCAGCTTGGGTGGACACAGGACCCAAGAGACCCAGTACTTC. Supplemented by reference TRBV5-1 and TRBJ2-5, the full variable domain reads KAGVTQTPRYLIKTRGQQVTLSCSPISGHRSVSWYQQTPGQGLQFLFEYFSETQRNKGNFPGRFSGRQFSNSRSEMNVSTLELGDSALYLCASSLGGHRTQETQYFGPGTRLLVL.

This chain uses TRBV19 with TRBJ2-7, with 10 bases matching TRBD2. Germline assignment: CDR1 LNHDA and CDR2 SQIVND (reference sequence). Trimming cost V 3 bases and J 4 bases; bases outside gene matches: 9. This CDR3 has 16 residues. This CDR3 is CASSMSGTSGTYEQYF. The CDR3 DNA follows: TGTGCCAGTAGTATGTCGGGCACTAGCGGGACTTACGAGCAGTACTTC.

The chain employs TRBV4-1 and TRBJ2-3, with D tentatively TRBD2 (6 bases). The CDR3 length is 16 residues. Per germline, CDR1 MGHRA and CDR2 YSYEKL. V was trimmed by 2 bases and J by 3 bases, leaving 15 bases between them. The CDR3 sequence: CASSQLGGGRTDTQYF. In nucleotides, the CDR3 is TGCGCCAGCAGCCAACTCGGGGGAGGCCGAACAGATACGCAGTATTTT.

The V gene is TRBV29-1, the J gene TRBJ2-1; 7 bases are shared with TRBD1. CDR1 SQVTM and CDR2 ANQGSEA come from the germline V gene. V lost 7 bases and J lost 0; bases outside the gene matches: 3. The CDR3 consists of 13 residues. CDR3 bases: TGCAGCGGGGGACAGACCTCCTACAATGAGCAGTTCTTC. The encoded protein is CSGGQTSYNEQFF.

This chain uses TRBV6-6 with TRBJ2-1; D is unresolved. This CDR3 spans 11 amino acids. The ends were cut back, 0 bases at V and 10 bases at J, with 4 bases in the middle. From germline, CDR1 is MNHNY and CDR2 SVGAGI (reference sequence). The CDR3 loop is CASSYSREQFF. CDR3 bases: TGTGCCAGCAGTTACTCGAGGGAGCAGTTCTTC.

V gene TRBV6-4 combines with J gene TRBJ1-1; TRBD1 is a possible D gene (5 bases). V was cut by 4 bases and J by 0 bases, with 27 bases left in between. CDR3 length: 20 residues. Germline loops: CDR1 MRHNA, CDR2 SNTAGT. CDR3 sequence (DNA): TGTGCCAGCAGTGTGATTATAGGAGGGGTTAGGAGGGAGATGAACACTGAAGCTTTCTTT. Protein sequence: CASSVIIGGVRREMNTEAFF.

V and J are TRBV5-5 and TRBJ2-7; 9 bases agree with TRBD2. The CDR3 consists of 15 residues. The V gene's germline CDR1 is SGHKS and CDR2 YYEKEE (reference sequence). J lost 2 bases, V lost 1 base, and 4 bases had no gene match. The CDR3 sequence: CASSLSSGGTYEQYF. CDR3 sequence (DNA): TGTGCCAGCAGCTTGTCAAGCGGGGGGACCTACGAGCAGTACTTC.

The genes are TRBV14 and TRBJ2-4; tentatively, D is TRBD1 (5 bases). V lost 1 base to trimming and J lost 13 bases, with 11 bases between them. The CDR3 runs to 12 residues. The germline V gene has CDR1 SGHDN and CDR2 FVKESK. The CDR3 DNA is TGTGCCAGCAGCCAAGGGGGCCCCCGGCAGTACTTC. It codes for CASSQGGPRQYF. Together with reference TRBV14 and TRBJ2-4, the CDR3 gives the full variable domain: EAGVTQFPSHSVIEKGQTVTLRCDPISGHDNLYWYRRVMGKEIKFLLHFVKESKQDESGMPNNRFLAERTGGTYSTLKVQPAELEDSGVYFCASSQGGPRQYFGAGTRLSVL.

The chain links TRBV4-1 to TRBJ2-1; weak D call: TRBD2 (5 bases). This CDR3 is built from 15 residues. Germline assignment: CDR1 MGHRA and CDR2 YSYEKL. The germline V and J ends were trimmed by 2 bases and 0 bases, with 8 bases remaining between them. The CDR3 bases are TGCGCCAGCAGCCAATCTGGGAGCTCCTACAATGAGCAGTTCTTC. It is translated as CASSQSGSSYNEQFF.

The chain couples TRBV4-2 to TRBJ2-1; weak D call: TRBD1 (6 bases). CDR3 length: 16 amino acids. CDR1 is LGHNA and CDR2 is YNFKEQ in the germline V gene. V shed 4 bases and J shed 3 bases, with 16 bases lying between them. CDR3 nucleotides: TGTGCCAGCAGCCCCTCCCCCGGACAGATCTACAATGAGCAGTTCTTC. It translates to CASSPSPGQIYNEQFF.

This chain connects TRBV7-3 to TRBJ2-3; TRBD2 aligns across 12 bases. Germline loops: CDR1 SGHTA, CDR2 FQGTGA. The length of the CDR3 is 15 residues. Trimming at V came to 6 bases and at J to 6 bases, leaving 7 bases not matched to a gene. The CDR3 reads CASSTSGGSGDTQYF. CDR3 DNA: TGTGCCAGCAGTACTAGCGGGGGGTCTGGGGATACGCAGTATTTT.

This clone was recorded only once. The chain recombines TRBV7-2 with TRBJ1-6, with a weak D call TRBD1 (5 bases). Deletions cut 1 base from V and 2 bases from J, with 12 bases between. The CDR3 sequence is 17 residues long. Germline loops: CDR1 SGHTA, CDR2 FQGNSA. The CDR3 protein is CASSLGVGGTYNSPLHF. The CDR3 nucleotides are TGTGCCAGCAGCTTAGGGGTGGGGGGAACCTATAATTCACCCCTCCACTTT.

The chain carries TRBV5-1 and TRBJ2-3, with 8 bases aligning to TRBD1. This CDR3 is built from 15 residues. CDR1 SGHRS and CDR2 YFSETQ come from the germline V gene. V gave up 2 bases and J gave up 3 bases; unmatched junction bases: 5. CDR3: CASSFSRQGTDTQYF. In nucleotides, the CDR3 is TGCGCCAGCAGCTTTAGTCGACAGGGGACAGATACGCAGTATTTT.

The V and J genes are TRBV5-8 and TRBJ1-4, with D unresolved. Per germline, CDR1 SGHTS and CDR2 YDEGEE. Trimming shortened V by 4 bases and J by 7 bases, and 14 bases separated the two germline ends. There are 14 residues in the CDR3. The DNA of the CDR3 is TGTGCCAGCAGCCCCTCAGTATCGTCTGAAAAACTGTTTTTT. Protein product: CASSPSVSSEKLFF.

The gene calls are TRBV19 and TRBJ2-7; D ambiguous. Germline V CDR1 and CDR2: LNHDA, SQIVND (reference sequence). This CDR3 is 13 amino acids long. The V gene lost 3 bases and the J gene lost 3 bases, with 9 bases spanning the gap. CDR3 bases: TGTGCCAGTAGTATCTTACTGAACTACGAGCAGTACTTC. Translating it yields CASSILLNYEQYF.